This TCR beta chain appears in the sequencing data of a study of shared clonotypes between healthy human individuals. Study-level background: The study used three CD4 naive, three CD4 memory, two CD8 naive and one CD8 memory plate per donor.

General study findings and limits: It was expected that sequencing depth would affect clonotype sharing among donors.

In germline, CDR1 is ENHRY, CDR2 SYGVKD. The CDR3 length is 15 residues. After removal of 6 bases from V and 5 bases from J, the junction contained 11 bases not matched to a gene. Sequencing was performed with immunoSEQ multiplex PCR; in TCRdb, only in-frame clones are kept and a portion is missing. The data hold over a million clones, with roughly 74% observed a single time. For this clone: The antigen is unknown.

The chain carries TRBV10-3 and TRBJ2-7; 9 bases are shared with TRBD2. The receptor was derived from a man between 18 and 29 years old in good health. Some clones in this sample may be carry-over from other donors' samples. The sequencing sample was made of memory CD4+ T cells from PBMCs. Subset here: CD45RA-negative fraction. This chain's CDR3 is CAISNLASGNHEQYF. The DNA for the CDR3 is TGTGCCATCAGCAACCTGGCTAGCGGGAACCACGAGCAGTACTTC.